The source of this T cell receptor (beta chain) is a study of CD8+ T cells in alopecia areata. Study details: Among treated patients, oral tofacitinib was administered at 5 to 10 mg twice daily. Study outcomes and limitations: Uncertainty remains about how baseline CD8+ expansion links to response, with one nonresponder. Expanded CD8+ clones among the top 100, and scalp clonality, were significantly decreased by tofacitinib. Mice showed clearer TCR sharing than patients did, a gap that was possibly HLA-related.

This clone was picked up a small number of times. The antigen is not known. Indicated treatment: oral pan-JAK inhibitor, 5-10 mg twice daily. Germline V CDR1 and CDR2: SGHTA, FQGTGA. V dropped 5 bases and J dropped 6; count of bases not matched to a gene: 8. This CDR3 has 14 amino acids. Sequencing relied on a cDNA template that was reverse transcribed from extracted RNA. Data came from immunoSEQ multiplex PCR; TCRdb stores just in-frame clones and leaves some out. Of approximately 210,000 clones in the sample, 50% to 70% were seen once. The receptor was derived from a human donor with alopecia areata. The sequencing used CD4+ T cells sorted from blood, collected around week 49, from a patient treated with tofacitinib. The chain couples TRBV7-3 to TRBJ1-2, with 8 bases matching TRBD1. DNA of the CDR3: TGTGCCAGCAGCCCACAGGGGGGATCGAATGGCTACACCTTC. This encodes CASSPQGGSNGYTF.